These 2 T cell receptor beta chains were sequenced from one sample in a study of identical twins. TCRdb used MiXCR to reprocess the 5' RACE reads, holding one entry per CDR3 protein. Here the sample spans 1.5 million to 2 million distinct CDR3 sequences, around 33% being singletons. Input material: cord blood. The receptors stem from a newborn girl in good health.

The chain carries TRBV12-3 or TRBV12-4 and TRBJ1-5, with D tentatively TRBD1 (6 bases). The CDR3 has 15 amino acids. Trimming pared 6 bases from V and 4 bases from J, leaving 16 bases between. The CDR3 spells CASSQEGGMNQPQHF. DNA of the CDR3: TGTGCCAGCAGCCAAGAGGGGGGAATGAATCAGCCCCAGCATTTT.

CDR3 region: CATSDFGEQFF. CDR3 nucleotides: TGTGCCACCAGTGATTTCGGCGAGCAGTTCTTC. The rearrangement joins TRBV24-1 to TRBJ2-1; the D is unclear. V was clipped by 1 base and J by 10 bases, with 4 bases between them. This CDR3 is built from 11 residues. Germline values: CDR1 KGHDR, CDR2 SFDVKD.